Below, one TCR beta chain is given with its context. Its antigen is not known. With 1 base removed from V and 7 bases from J, the gap between germline ends came to 18 bases. This CDR3 is 16 amino acids long. Germline V CDR1 and CDR2: SGHDT, YYEEEE. The source of the sample is a study of cytomegalovirus exposure and HLA in healthy donors. Study-level information: A data release that came early held 80 million to 95 million unique TCRs from HLA-typed donors. Study outcomes and limitations: Later analysis demonstrated an association between a missense DCLRE1C variant and TCR beta V- and J-gene trimming. More clonal expansion characterized HLA-associated TCR beta chains than equally common others in a later analysis. Previous analysis showed most TCR beta V segments were productive about 90% or about 30% of the time.

Primers included in the PCR were 60 Vbeta and 13 Jbeta primers. Sequencing used immunoSEQ multiplex PCR; TCRdb keeps in-frame clones, though not all of them. This sample carries about 150,000 clones, 85% to 90% of them seen once, and the ten largest clones take more than 4.5%. Sequenced: PBMCs. The chain employs TRBV5-6 and TRBJ2-4; D perhaps matches TRBD2 (6 bases). This receptor was taken from a woman between 25 and 40 years old in good health and CMV-seronegative. The DNA of the CDR3 is TGTGCCAGCAGCTTGCCGGGGGTTTCGGTGGTTAACATTCAGTACTTC. It translates to CASSLPGVSVVNIQYF.